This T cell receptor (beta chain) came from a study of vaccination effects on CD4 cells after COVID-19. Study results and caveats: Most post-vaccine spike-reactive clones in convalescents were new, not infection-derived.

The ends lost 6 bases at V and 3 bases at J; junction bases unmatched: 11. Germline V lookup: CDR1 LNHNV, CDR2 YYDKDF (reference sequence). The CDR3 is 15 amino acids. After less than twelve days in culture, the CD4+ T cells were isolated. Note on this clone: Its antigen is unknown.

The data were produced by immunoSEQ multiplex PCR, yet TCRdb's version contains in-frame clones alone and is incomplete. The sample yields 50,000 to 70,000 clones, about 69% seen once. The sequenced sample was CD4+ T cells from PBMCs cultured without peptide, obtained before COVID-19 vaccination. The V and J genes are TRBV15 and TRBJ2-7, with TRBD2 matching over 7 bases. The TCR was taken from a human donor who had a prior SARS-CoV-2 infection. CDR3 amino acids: CATSPWGGSVYEQYF. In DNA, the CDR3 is TGTGCCACCAGTCCTTGGGGCGGGAGCGTCTACGAGCAGTACTTC.